The TCR beta chain under discussion was sequenced for a study of blood T cell repertoires in COVID-19. Whole-study context: Samples taken during acute and convalescent COVID-19 were collected in the United States, Italy and Spain. PBMCs, B-cell-depleted T cells, or T cells were the source of the cDNA or gDNA that made up the material.

With V trimmed by 2 bases and J by 6 bases, 1 base remained unmatched. Per the germline V gene, CDR1 is WNHNN and CDR2 is SYGVQD (reference sequence). The CDR3 contains 14 residues. In the original processing: Using reference gene primer amplification, nucleated cell counts were estimated. Measured with immunoSEQ multiplex PCR; TCRdb has only the in-frame clones, and not every one. V and J calls and clone size are those listed in that table; D and trimming were worked out from the DNA. The table lists around 63,000 clones, around 90% of them singletons, with around a sixth in the top ten. Sequences were obtained from peripheral blood. This TCR was recovered from a woman older than 75 with active COVID-19. This chain joins TRBV10-1 and TRBJ2-4; 10 bases are shared with TRBD2. Here the CDR3 reads CASSEPSGGNIQYF. The CDR3 DNA is TGCGCCAGCAGTGAGCCTAGCGGGGGAAACATTCAGTACTTC.